This note documents a single T cell receptor (beta chain) sequence. The antigen is undetermined. The data belong to a study of graft-versus-host responses after intestinal transplantation. Looking at the study overall: In this cohort, recipients had multivisceral, liver-intestinal, or isolated intestinal transplants.

The method was immunoSEQ multiplex PCR; TCRdb's version includes in-frame clones alone and lacks a portion of them. Among about 59,000 clones listed, 94% were seen once. Germline values: CDR1 SGHRS, CDR2 YFSETQ. V lost 1 base to trimming and J lost 0 bases, with 11 bases between them. The CDR3 spans 16 residues. Study-wide results and caveats: The recipient marrow held GvH clones, and some of them showed up first in ileum or blood.

The material sequenced was unstimulated CD4+ T cells sorted from spleen or lymph node cells, taken before transplant. This receptor was taken from a human donor who was the organ donor for an intestinal transplant. This chain joins TRBV5-1 and TRBJ1-3; maybe TRBD1 (5 bases). The CDR3 DNA is TGCGCCAGCAGCTTGAAGGGACTTCGCTCTGGAAACACCATATATTTT. Protein: CASSLKGLRSGNTIYF.